Listed here is a single T cell receptor beta chain. Its specificity is unknown. The protocol was immunoSEQ multiplex PCR, while the TCRdb copy is restricted to in-frame clones and leaves out a portion. The sample records 80,000 or so clones, about nine tenths being singletons. Deletions cut 2 bases from V and 5 bases from J, with 15 bases between. The V gene's germline CDR1 is MDHEN and CDR2 SYDVKM. This CDR3 has 15 residues. The data stem from a study of OX40 agonist ivuxolimab in advanced cancers. In the study overall: Hepatocellular carcinoma, melanoma, renal cell or head and neck cancer affected the dose-escalation patients.

Study outcomes and limitations: On average, CD8+ T cells had more expanded clones than CD4+.

Prior autoimmune disease or systemic immunosuppression barred patients. This chain joins TRBV28 and TRBJ2-5; tentative D call: TRBD2 (6 bases). The TCR was taken from an adult with an advanced solid tumor such as melanoma, head and neck, liver or kidney cancer. The sample in question was CD4+ or CD8+ T cells sorted from blood, obtained in a trial of the OX40 agonist ivuxolimab. CDR3 sequence (DNA): TGTGCCAGCAGTTTAGGAGGGCCCGCCCGGGAGACCCAGTACTTC. It yields the protein CASSLGGPARETQYF.